The text below deals with one T cell receptor (beta chain). The CDR3 is 13 residues long. The V gene's germline CDR1 is SGHNT and CDR2 YENEEA. Trimming took off 5 bases at V and 4 bases at J, with 8 bases between the two ends. Original analysis: Estimation of nucleated cell counts was performed using reference gene primer amplification. Only in-frame clones appear in the TCRdb table, and some are missing; sequencing was by immunoSEQ multiplex PCR. V, J and clone size reflect that table, while D and trimming were determined from the DNA. This sample carries 200,000 to 300,000 clones, around 83% of them seen once, and the ten largest clones take roughly a tenth. This sample is part of a study of blood T cell repertoires in COVID-19.

The clonotype comes from a woman older than 75 with acute or convalescent COVID-19. The rearrangement joins TRBV11-3 to TRBJ1-4; D may be TRBD1 (5 bases). The sequenced sample was peripheral blood. CDR3 protein: CASSLGLNEKLFF. CDR3 nucleotide sequence: TGTGCCAGCAGCCTGGGACTTAATGAAAAACTGTTTTTT.